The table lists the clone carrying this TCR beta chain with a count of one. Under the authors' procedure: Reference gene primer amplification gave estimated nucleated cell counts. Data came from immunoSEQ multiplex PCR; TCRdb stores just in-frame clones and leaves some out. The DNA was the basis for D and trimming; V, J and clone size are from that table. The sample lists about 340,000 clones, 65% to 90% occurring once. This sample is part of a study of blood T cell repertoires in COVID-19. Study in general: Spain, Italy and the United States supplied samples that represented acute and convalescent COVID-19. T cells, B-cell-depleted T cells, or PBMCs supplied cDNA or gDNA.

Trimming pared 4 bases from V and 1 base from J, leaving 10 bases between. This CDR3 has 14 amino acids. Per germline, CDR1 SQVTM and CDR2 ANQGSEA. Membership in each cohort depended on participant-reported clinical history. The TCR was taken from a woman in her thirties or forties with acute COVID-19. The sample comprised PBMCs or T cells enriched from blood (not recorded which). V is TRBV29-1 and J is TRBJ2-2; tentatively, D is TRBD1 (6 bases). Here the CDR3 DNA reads TGCAGCGTTGGACCGGGACAGAACACCGGGGAGCTGTTTTTT. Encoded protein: CSVGPGQNTGELFF.